This T cell receptor (beta chain) is drawn from a study of blood T cell repertoires in COVID-19. Produced via immunoSEQ multiplex PCR; TCRdb's table is partial and in-frame only. This table holds about 400,000 clones, 70% to 90% found once. The receptor was derived from a woman aged 18 to 35 with acute COVID-19. What was sequenced was PBMCs or T cells enriched from blood (not recorded which).

In DNA form, the CDR3 reads TGTGCCAGCAGTTTTGTACTAGCGGGCGAGCAGTACTTC. It is translated as CASSFVLAGEQYF. V gene TRBV12-3 or TRBV12-4 combines with J gene TRBJ2-7; 9 bases map to TRBD2. The CDR3 runs to 13 residues. Trimming cost V 3 bases and J 6 bases; bases outside gene matches: 3.